This T cell receptor beta chain stems from a study of beta chain features in type 1 diabetes. Study-wide results and caveats: Researchers cautioned that cDNA sequencing could over-represent cells with high TCR expression. More deletions and fewer insertions at VDJ junctions were seen in type 1 diabetes patients. Sampled from patients, naive, central memory and Treg TCRB repertoires appeared more similar than those sampled from healthy donors.

The authors sorted CD4+ naive, central memory, regulatory and stem cell-like memory cells via CD45RO/CCR7/CD25/CD127/CD95/CD27. In this sample, this clone turned up many times. Its antigen is not identified. Expressed TCRB transcripts were sequenced because the entire RNA isolate underwent reverse transcription. Data came from immunoSEQ multiplex PCR; TCRdb stores just in-frame clones and leaves some out. The sample has 150,000 to 190,000 clones, 11% seen once; the top ten hold roughly 2%. The sample comprised central memory CD4+ T cells from blood. The sequence was collected from a man younger than 35 in good health.

CDR3 sequence (DNA): TGTGCCAGCAGTTACGACAGGGGGCGCGGCTACACCTTC. Translation gives CASSYDRGRGYTF. The rearrangement joins TRBV6-5 to TRBJ1-2, with 10 bases lining up with TRBD1. CDR1 and CDR2 from the germline V gene are MNHEY and SVGAGI. This CDR3 region has 13 residues. V shed 2 bases, J shed 8 bases, and the junction held 2 bases outside the gene matches.